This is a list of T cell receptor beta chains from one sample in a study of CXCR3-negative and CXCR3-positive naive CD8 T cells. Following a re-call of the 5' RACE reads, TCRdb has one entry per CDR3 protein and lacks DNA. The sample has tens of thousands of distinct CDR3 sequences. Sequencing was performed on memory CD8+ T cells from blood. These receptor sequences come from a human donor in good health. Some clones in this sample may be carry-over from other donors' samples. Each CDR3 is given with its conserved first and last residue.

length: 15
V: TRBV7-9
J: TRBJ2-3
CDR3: CASSRTSGATDTQYF

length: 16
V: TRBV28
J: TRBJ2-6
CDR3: CASSLGRISGANVLTF

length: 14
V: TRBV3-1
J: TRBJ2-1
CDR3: CASSFLSNVDEQFF

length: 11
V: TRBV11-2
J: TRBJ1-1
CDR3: CASRHYTEAFF

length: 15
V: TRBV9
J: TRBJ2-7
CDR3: CASSPTSGGLYEQYF

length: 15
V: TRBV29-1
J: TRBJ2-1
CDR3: CSVEILAARMNEQFF

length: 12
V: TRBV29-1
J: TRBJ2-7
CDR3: CSVRREATEQYF

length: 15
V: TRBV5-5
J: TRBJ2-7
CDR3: CASSLAAGSTYEQYF

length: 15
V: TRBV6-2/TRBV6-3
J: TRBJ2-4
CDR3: CASRSQDLSKNIQYF

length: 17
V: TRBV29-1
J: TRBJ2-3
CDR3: CSVDSVRGQGTADTQYF

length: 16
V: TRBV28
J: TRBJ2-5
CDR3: CASSLWRGTPQETQYF

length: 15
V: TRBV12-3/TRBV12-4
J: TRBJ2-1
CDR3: CASSLGEGRNNEQFF

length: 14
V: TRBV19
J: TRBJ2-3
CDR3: CASVRAGFTDTQYF

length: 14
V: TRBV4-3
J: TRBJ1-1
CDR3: CASSQDPRNTEAFF

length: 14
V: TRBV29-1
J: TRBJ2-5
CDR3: CSVEDSIGGETQYF

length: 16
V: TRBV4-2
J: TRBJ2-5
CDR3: CASSQDPGQGAETQYF

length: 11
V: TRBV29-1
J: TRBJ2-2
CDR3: CSGGTTGELFF

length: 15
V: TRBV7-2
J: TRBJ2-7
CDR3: CASSLSRGPPNEQYF

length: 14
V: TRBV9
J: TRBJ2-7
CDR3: CASSVEQGPYEQYF

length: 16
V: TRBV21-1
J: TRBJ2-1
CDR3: CASSPKQLANYNEQFF

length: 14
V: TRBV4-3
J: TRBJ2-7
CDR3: CASSQDRNGYEQYF

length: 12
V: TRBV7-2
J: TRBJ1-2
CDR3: CASSLDTYGYTF

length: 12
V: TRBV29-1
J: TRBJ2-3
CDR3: CSVKQGTDTQYF

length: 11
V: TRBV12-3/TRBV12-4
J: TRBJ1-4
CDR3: CASSPGEKLFF

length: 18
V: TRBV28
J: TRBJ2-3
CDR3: CASSLNEFEQGVAGTQYF

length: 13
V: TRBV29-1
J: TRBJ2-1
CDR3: CSSRGGGYNEQFF

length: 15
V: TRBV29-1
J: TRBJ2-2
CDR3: CSAEGGGTNTGELFF

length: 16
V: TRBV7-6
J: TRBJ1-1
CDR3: CASSPRPGQGSTEAFF

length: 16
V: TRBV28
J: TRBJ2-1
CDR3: CASSLARYDFYNEQFF

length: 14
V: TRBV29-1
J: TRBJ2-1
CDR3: CSVLSTDRFNEQFF

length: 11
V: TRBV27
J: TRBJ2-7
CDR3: CASRDAYEQYF

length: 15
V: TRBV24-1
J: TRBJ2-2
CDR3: CATSDGQGETGELFF

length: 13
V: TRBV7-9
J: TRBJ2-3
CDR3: CASSFPLGDTQYF

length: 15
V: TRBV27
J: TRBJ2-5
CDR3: CASSPRWGTEETQYF

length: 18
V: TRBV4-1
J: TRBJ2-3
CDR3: CASSQDGVPGQGTDTQYF

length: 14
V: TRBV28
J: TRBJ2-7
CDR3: CASSETGNSYEQYF

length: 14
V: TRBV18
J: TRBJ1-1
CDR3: CASPLRDRDTEAFF

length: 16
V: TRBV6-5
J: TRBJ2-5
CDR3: CASSYTGTGLEETQYF

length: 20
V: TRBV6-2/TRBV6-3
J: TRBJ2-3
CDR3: CASSYSGQTYIGDYTDTQYF

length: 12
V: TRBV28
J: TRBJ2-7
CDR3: CASSFFGAEQYF

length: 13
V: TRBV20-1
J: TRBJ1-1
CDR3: CSVPYGENTEAFF

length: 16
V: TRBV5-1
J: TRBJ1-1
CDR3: CASSLPPGTGDTEAFF

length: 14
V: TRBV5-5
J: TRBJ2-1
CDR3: CASSRPQGYNEQFF

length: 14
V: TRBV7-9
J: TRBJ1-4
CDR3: CASSSQGANEKLFF

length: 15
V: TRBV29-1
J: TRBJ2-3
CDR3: CSVDGVTISTDTQYF

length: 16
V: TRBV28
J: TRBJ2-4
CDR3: CASSLVRQGPENIQYF

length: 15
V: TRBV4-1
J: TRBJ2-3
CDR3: CASSQEPARTDTQYF

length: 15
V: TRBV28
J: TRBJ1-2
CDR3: CASRPGTSSPYGYTF

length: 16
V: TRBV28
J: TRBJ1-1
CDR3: CASSSWDRTKRTEAFF

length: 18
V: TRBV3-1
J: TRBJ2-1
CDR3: CASSQDLPHNRVRNEQFF

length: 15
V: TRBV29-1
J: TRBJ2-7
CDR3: CSAIGGADASYEQYF

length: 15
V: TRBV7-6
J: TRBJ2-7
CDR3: CASSSTWGLPDEQYF

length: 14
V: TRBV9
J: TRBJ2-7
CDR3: CASSVAQGFYEQYF

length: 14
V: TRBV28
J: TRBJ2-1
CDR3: CASSQGQGTNEQFF